Presented here are 8 T cell receptor beta chains from one specimen sequenced in a study of blood T cell repertoires in COVID-19. Repertoires were generated with immunoSEQ multiplex PCR, while TCRdb's copy carries only in-frame clones and drops some. This sample has more than 200,000 clones; 87% occur once, and the top ten carry about 6.9%. The sequenced sample consisted of PBMCs or T cells enriched from blood (not recorded which). These receptors came from a woman between 25 and 40 years old with acute COVID-19.

The chain recombines TRBV7-9 with TRBJ1-1; D is ambiguous. Germline loops: CDR1 SEHNR, CDR2 FQNEAQ (reference sequence). The CDR3 covers 15 residues. V lost 2 bases to trimming and J lost 4 bases, with 14 bases between them. The CDR3 protein is CASSLSGRGATEAFF. The CDR3 region has the DNA TGTGCCAGCAGCTTATCGGGGAGAGGCGCCACTGAAGCTTTCTTT.

V usage is TRBV27 and J usage is TRBJ2-7; 7 bases are a match to TRBD1. Germline values: CDR1 MNHEY, CDR2 SMNVEV (reference sequence). V trimming: 6 bases; J trimming: 3 bases; junction bases outside the gene matches: 8. The CDR3 covers 14 residues. CDR3 amino acids: CASSLQGSIYEQYF. For the CDR3, the DNA is TGTGCCAGCAGCCTACAGGGGTCTATCTACGAGCAGTACTTC.

The J gene is TRBJ1-3, the V gene TRBV6-5; possible D gene TRBD1, 5 bases. Between the trimmed V and J ends, which lost 2 bases and 0 bases, there was a span of 5 bases. The CDR3 covers 14 residues. Germline V gives CDR1 MNHEY, CDR2 SVGAGI. CDR3 loop: CASSYGASGNTIYF. DNA for the CDR3: TGTGCCAGCAGTTACGGGGCCTCTGGAAACACCATATATTTT.

The V gene is TRBV28, the J gene TRBJ1-4; 7 nucleotides agree with TRBD1. V was pared by 6 bases and J by 5 bases, with 6 bases of the junction left unmatched. Germline lookup yields CDR1 MDHEN and CDR2 SYDVKM. This CDR3 has 14 residues. CDR3: CASRSGGMNEKLFF. As DNA, the CDR3 is TGTGCCAGCAGGTCAGGGGGGATGAATGAAAAACTGTTTTTT.

V is TRBV18 and J is TRBJ2-3, with TRBD2 identical over 9 bases. Trimming cost V 1 base and J 7 bases; bases outside gene matches: 6. The CDR3 spans 15 residues. Germline V CDR1 and CDR2: KGHSH, LQKENI. CDR3 bases: TGTGCCAGCTCACCACTGGGGACTAGCAGCAATACGCAGTATTTT. It codes for CASSPLGTSSNTQYF.

The chain links TRBV9 to TRBJ1-2; D is unclear. The CDR3 loop spans 11 amino acids. Germline V gene data show CDR1 as SGDLS and CDR2 as YYNGEE. Trimming took 3 bases from V and 5 from J, leaving 5 bases between them. CDR3 nucleotide sequence: TGTGCCAGCAGCGATTCTTATGGCTACACCTTC. This encodes CASSDSYGYTF.

The V call is TRBV10-2, the J call TRBJ2-3, with 10 bases aligning to TRBD1. V trimming: 6 bases; J trimming: 3 bases; junction bases outside the gene matches: 6. Germline V CDR1 and CDR2: WSHSY, SAAADI. CDR3 size: 15 residues. The CDR3 region has the DNA TGCGCCAGCAGGATCGGACAGGGGGATACAGATACGCAGTATTTT. Protein product: CASRIGQGDTDTQYF.

This clone came up a few times. The chain carries TRBV6-1 and TRBJ1-5; possible D gene TRBD1, 6 bases. CDR3 length equals 16 residues. Trimming left V 4 bases short and J 5 bases short, with 18 bases between. Germline V gene lookup returns CDR1 MNHNS and CDR2 SASEGT. As DNA, the CDR3 is TGTGCCAGCAGTGTGCAGTTAGGGGGTTGGGATCAGCCCCAGCATTTT. Translation: CASSVQLGGWDQPQHF.